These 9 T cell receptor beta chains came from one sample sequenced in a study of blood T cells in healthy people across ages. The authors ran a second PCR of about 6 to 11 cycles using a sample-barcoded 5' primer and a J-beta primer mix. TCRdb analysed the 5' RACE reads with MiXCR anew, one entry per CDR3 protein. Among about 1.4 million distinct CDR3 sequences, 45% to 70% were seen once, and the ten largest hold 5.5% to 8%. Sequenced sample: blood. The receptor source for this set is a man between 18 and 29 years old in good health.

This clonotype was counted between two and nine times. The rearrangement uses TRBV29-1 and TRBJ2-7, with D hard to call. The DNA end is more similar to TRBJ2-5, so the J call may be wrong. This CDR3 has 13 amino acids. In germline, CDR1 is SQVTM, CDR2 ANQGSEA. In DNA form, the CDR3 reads TGCAGCGTTGAAGTCGGATTGCGAGAGACCCAGTACTTC. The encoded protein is CSVEVGLRETQYF.

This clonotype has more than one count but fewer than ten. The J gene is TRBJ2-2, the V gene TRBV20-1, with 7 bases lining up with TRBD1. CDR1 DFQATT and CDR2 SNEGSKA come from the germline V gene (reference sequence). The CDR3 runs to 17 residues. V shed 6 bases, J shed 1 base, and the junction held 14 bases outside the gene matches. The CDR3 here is CSARSLAGTENTGELFF. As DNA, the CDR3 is TGCAGTGCGCGATCCTTAGCCGGGACAGAGAACACCGGGGAGCTGTTTTTT.

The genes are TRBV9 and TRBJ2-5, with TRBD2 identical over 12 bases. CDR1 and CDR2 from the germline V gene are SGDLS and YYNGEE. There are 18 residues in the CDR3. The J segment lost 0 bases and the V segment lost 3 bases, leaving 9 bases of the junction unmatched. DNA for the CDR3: TGTGCCAGCAGCGCACGCATTGGGACTAGCGGGTACCAAGAGACCCAGTACTTC. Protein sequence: CASSARIGTSGYQETQYF.

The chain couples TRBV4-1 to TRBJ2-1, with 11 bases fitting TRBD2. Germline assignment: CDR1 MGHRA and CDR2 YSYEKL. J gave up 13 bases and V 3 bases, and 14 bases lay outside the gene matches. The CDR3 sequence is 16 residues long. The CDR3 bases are TGCGCCAGCAGCCACTCACTAGCGGGAGCTTCAGAGACCCAGTTCTTC. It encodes CASSHSLAGASETQFF.

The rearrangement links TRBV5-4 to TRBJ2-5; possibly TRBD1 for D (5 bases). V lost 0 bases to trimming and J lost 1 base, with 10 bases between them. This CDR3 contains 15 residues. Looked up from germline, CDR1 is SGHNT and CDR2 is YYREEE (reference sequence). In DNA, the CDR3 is TGTGCCAGCAGCTTGGTCGAGACAGTCCAAGAGACCCAGTACTTC. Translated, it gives CASSLVETVQETQYF.

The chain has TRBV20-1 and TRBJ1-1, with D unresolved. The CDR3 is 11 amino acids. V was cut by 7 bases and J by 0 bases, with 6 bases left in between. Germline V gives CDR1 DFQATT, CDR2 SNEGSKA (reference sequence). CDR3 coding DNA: TGCAGTGGGGTATTGAACACTGAAGCTTTCTTT. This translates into CSGVLNTEAFF.

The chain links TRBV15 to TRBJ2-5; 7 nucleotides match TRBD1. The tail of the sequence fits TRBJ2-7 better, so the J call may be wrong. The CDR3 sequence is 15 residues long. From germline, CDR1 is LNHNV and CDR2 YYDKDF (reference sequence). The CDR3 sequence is CATSRAGTEVYEQYF. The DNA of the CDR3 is TGTGCCACCAGCAGAGCCGGGACAGAGGTCTACGAGCAGTACTTC.

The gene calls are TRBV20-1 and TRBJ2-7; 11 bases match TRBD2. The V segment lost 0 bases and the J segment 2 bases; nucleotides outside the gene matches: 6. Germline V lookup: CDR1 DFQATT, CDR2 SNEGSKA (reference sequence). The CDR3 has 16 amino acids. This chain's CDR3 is CSARDPSSGRTYEQYF. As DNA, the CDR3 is TGCAGTGCTAGAGATCCATCTAGCGGGAGGACCTACGAGCAGTACTTC.

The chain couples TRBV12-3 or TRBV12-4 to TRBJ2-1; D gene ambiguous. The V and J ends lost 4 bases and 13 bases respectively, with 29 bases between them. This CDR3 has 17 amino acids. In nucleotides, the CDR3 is TGTGCCAGCAGTTCCCCCTTGGCCTCTCGGGCGTACGGTGAACAGTTCTTC. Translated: CASSSPLASRAYGEQFF.